This T cell receptor (beta chain) was retrieved from a study of T and B cells in COVID-19 patients. On the study more broadly: Comorbidities linked to unfavorable COVID-19 outcome were present in about 90% of the 20 active-infection patients.

From blood, about 240-550 ng of genomic DNA served as TRB template. General study results and limits: Clonality of TRB repertoires was high in active COVID-19; recovery brought above-healthy diversity and richness. Sorted SARS-CoV-2-responsive or tetramer+ T cells and CD4+, regulatory and CD8+ subsets were not yet sequenced. Patients with COVID-19 reportedly showed strongly skewed T cell receptor beta variable and joining gene usage.

Details on this clonotype: The antigen remains undetermined.

BIOMED2 TRB-A/B primer pools were used in multiplex TRB PCR. MiXCR, run by TCRdb on the multiplex PCR reads, gives a single entry per CDR3 protein. The table lists some 8,700 distinct CDR3 sequences, more than 25% of them singletons. CDR1 and CDR2 (germline): DFQATT, SNEGSKA (reference sequence). V shed 6 bases, J shed 5 bases, and the junction held 6 bases outside the gene matches. This CDR3 spans 13 amino acids. Input material: blood. The receptor was derived from a human donor who had recovered from COVID-19. This chain links TRBV20-1 with TRBJ1-1; TRBD1 agrees at 10 bases. CDR3 nucleotide sequence: TGCAGTGCACCAGGACAGGGGGAAACTGAAGCTTTCTTT. Encoded protein: CSAPGQGETEAFF.